These T cell receptor beta chains were read from a single sample in a study of CD8 T cells in Susac syndrome. In TCRdb, the immunoSEQ multiplex PCR reads were re-called with MiXCR into one record per CDR3 protein. The sample lists 210,000 or so distinct CDR3 sequences, about 94% occurring once. Sequenced sample: CD4+ T cells from PBMCs. The origin of the receptors is a human donor with Susac syndrome. The CDR3 runs from the conserved cysteine through the conserved F or W. Fields, in order: V gene, clone size, J gene, D gene, CDR3 protein, CDR3 DNA. A D gene is named only where the DNA matches it firmly. Expanded clones are given a class, and other clones once, few, many or no size at all.

TRBV11-2	-	TRBJ1-1	-	CASSLDSGGATEAFF	TGTGCCAGCAGCTTAGATTCCGGAGGGGCCACTGAAGCTTTCTTT
TRBV9	-	TRBJ1-6	-	CASSPTVQVNSPLHF	TGTGCCAGCAGCCCAACGGTTCAGGTGAATTCACCCCTCCACTTT
TRBV7-6	-	TRBJ1-2	-	CASSSHDSDYGYTF	TGTGCCAGCAGCTCCCATGACTCGGACTATGGCTACACCTTC
TRBV30	-	TRBJ1-1	TRBD1	CAWSSRTGGVGAFF	TGTGCCTGGAGTTCCCGGACAGGGGGCGTTGGGGCTTTCTTT
TRBV6-1	-	TRBJ1-5	-	CASSERPPQPQHF	TGTGCCAGCAGTGAAAGGCCCCCGCAGCCCCAGCATTTT
TRBV6-2/TRBV6-3	-	TRBJ1-1	-	CASSQERESTLFF	TGTGCCAGCAGTCAAGAACGGGAGTCAACCCTTTTCTTT
TRBV5-1	-	TRBJ2-5	-	CASSQKIDSQETQYF	TGCGCCAGCAGTCAAAAAATCGACAGTCAAGAGACCCAGTACTTC
TRBV4-3	-	TRBJ1-1	-	CASSQDRRNTEAFF	TGCGCCAGCAGCCAAGACAGGAGGAACACTGAAGCTTTCTTT
TRBV18	-	TRBJ1-1	-	CASSPLSALNTEAFF	TGTGCCAGCTCACCACTGTCAGCTTTGAACACTGAAGCTTTCTTT
TRBV4-3	-	TRBJ1-3	-	CASSQSFGPGNTIYF	TGCGCCAGCAGCCAGTCTTTTGGCCCTGGAAACACCATATATTTT
TRBV7-6	-	TRBJ2-4	-	CASSRDPTNIQYF	TGTGCCAGCAGCCGGGACCCGACAAACATTCAGTACTTC
TRBV4-3	-	TRBJ2-5	TRBD1	CASSQWGTGGENQETQYF	TGCGCCAGCAGCCAGTGGGGGACAGGCGGGGAAAACCAAGAGACCCAGTACTTC
TRBV30	-	TRBJ1-1	-	CAWSVQTEAFF	TGTGCCTGGAGTGTACAGACTGAAGCTTTCTTT
TRBV19	-	TRBJ2-1	-	CASSMRQASHNEQFF	TGTGCCAGTAGTATGAGACAGGCGAGTCACAATGAGCAGTTCTTC
TRBV16	-	TRBJ1-6	-	CASRTRGGLSSPLHF	TGTGCCAGCAGAACCAGAGGGGGATTGAGTTCACCCCTCCACTTT
TRBV5-1	-	TRBJ1-2	TRBD1	CASSSSGTATYGYTF	TGCGCCAGCAGCTCATCGGGGACAGCCACCTATGGCTACACCTTC
TRBV7-2	-	TRBJ2-7	-	CASSLDQTPGREQYF	TGTGCCAGCAGCTTAGATCAGACCCCAGGGCGCGAGCAGTACTTC
TRBV12-3/TRBV12-4	once	TRBJ2-3	-	CASSREARSDTQYF	TGTGCCAGCAGCAGGGAGGCCAGGAGTGATACGCAGTATTTT
TRBV14	-	TRBJ2-5	-	CASSLLNGVQETQYF	TGTGCCAGCAGCCTACTAAATGGCGTCCAAGAGACCCAGTACTTC
TRBV29-1	-	TRBJ2-7	TRBD2	CSVALLAGADGEQYF	TGCAGCGTTGCTTTACTAGCGGGGGCCGACGGGGAGCAGTACTTC
TRBV2	-	TRBJ1-2	-	CASSEVRGPYGYTF	TGTGCCAGCAGTGAAGTGAGGGGCCCCTATGGCTACACCTTC
TRBV7-2	-	TRBJ1-5	TRBD1	CASSLGGTGFNQPQHF	TGTGCCAGCAGCTTGGGAGGGACAGGGTTCAATCAGCCCCAGCATTTT
TRBV19	-	TRBJ1-5	TRBD1	CASSGDRDQPQHF	TGTGCCAGTAGCGGGGACAGGGATCAGCCCCAGCATTTT
TRBV9	-	TRBJ2-1	TRBD2	CASSPRLAGGDNEQFF	TGTGCCAGCAGCCCCCGACTAGCGGGGGGGGACAATGAGCAGTTCTTC
TRBV20-1	-	TRBJ2-1	TRBD2	CSASPGLAGGSFYNEQFF	TGCAGTGCGTCCCCGGGACTAGCGGGGGGGAGTTTCTACAATGAGCAGTTCTTC
TRBV6-6	-	TRBJ1-1	-	CASSQRGEGTEAFF	TGTGCCAGCAGTCAACGAGGGGAGGGAACTGAAGCTTTCTTT
TRBV2	-	TRBJ1-5	-	CASRRDFGRTDQPQHF	TGTGCCAGCAGGCGGGATTTCGGCAGGACGGATCAGCCCCAGCATTTT
TRBV29-1	-	TRBJ2-5	TRBD2	CSVEGGGLAQETQYF	TGCAGCGTTGAAGGTGGGGGACTAGCCCAAGAGACCCAGTACTTC
TRBV30	once	TRBJ2-7	TRBD1	CAWSPLGTGTYEQYF	TGTGCCTGGAGTCCACTCGGGACAGGGACCTACGAGCAGTACTTC
TRBV2	-	TRBJ1-2	-	CASSERKGTLYGYTF	TGTGCCAGCAGTGAAAGGAAAGGGACTCTCTATGGCTACACCTTC
TRBV29-1	-	TRBJ1-4	-	CSVEPQAGGDEKLFF	TGCAGCGTTGAGCCCCAGGCCGGGGGGGATGAAAAACTGTTTTTT
TRBV6-5	-	TRBJ2-2	TRBD1	CASSYPSDPGQPNTGELFF	TGTGCCAGCAGTTACCCCTCTGATCCGGGACAGCCGAACACCGGGGAGCTGTTTTTT
TRBV5-1	-	TRBJ2-5	-	CASSRVVAGQETQYF	TGCGCCAGCAGCCGTGTGGTGGCGGGGCAAGAGACCCAGTACTTC
TRBV4-1	-	TRBJ1-1	-	CASSRENTRVSTEAFF	TGCGCCAGCAGCCGAGAAAACACAAGGGTAAGCACTGAAGCTTTCTTT
TRBV7-8	-	TRBJ2-7	TRBD1	CASSLPGQGDEQYF	TGTGCCAGCAGCCTTCCGGGACAGGGTGACGAGCAGTACTTC
TRBV7-2	-	TRBJ1-1	-	CASSQLGQNTEAFF	TGTGCCAGCAGCCAACTAGGGCAGAACACTGAAGCCTTCTTT
TRBV9	-	TRBJ1-6	TRBD1	CASSVRTGDGPLHF	TGTGCCAGCAGCGTTCGGACAGGGGATGGACCCCTCCACTTT
TRBV7-3	once	TRBJ2-3	TRBD2	CASSSGTSGVSTDTQYF	TGTGCCAGCAGCTCCGGGACTAGCGGGGTTAGCACAGATACGCAGTATTTT
TRBV3-1	-	TRBJ1-6	-	CASSRGENSPLHF	TGTGCCAGCAGCCGGGGGGAGAATTCACCCCTCCACTTT
TRBV14	-	TRBJ2-5	-	CASSLGVSETQYF	TGTGCCAGCAGCCTAGGCGTATCCGAGACCCAGTACTTC
TRBV28	-	TRBJ2-1	-	CASSTFEAQFF	TGTGCCAGCAGTACCTTTGAGGCGCAGTTCTTC
TRBV29-1	-	TRBJ1-3	-	CSVRGLRGSGNTIYF	TGCAGCGTTAGAGGCCTACGGGGGTCTGGAAACACCATATATTTT